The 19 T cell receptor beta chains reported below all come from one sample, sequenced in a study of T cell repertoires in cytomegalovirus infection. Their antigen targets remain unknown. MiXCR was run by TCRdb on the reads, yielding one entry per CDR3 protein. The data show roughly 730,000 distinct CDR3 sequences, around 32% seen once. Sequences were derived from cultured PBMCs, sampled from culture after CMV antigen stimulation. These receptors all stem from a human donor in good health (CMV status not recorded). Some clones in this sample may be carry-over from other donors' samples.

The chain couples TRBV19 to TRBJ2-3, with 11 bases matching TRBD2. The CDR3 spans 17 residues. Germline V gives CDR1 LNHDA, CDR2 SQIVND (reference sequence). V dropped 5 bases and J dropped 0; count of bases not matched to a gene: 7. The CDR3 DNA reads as TGTGCCAGTAGTCCAGAGACTAGCGGGACGAGCACAGATACGCAGTATTTT. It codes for CASSPETSGTSTDTQYF. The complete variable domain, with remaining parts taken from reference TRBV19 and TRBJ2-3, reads DGGITQSPKYLFRKEGQNVTLSCEQNLNHDAMYWYRQDPGQGLRLIYYSQIVNDFQKGDIAEGYSVSREKKESFPLTVTSAQKNPTAFYLCASSPETSGTSTDTQYFGPGTRLTVL.

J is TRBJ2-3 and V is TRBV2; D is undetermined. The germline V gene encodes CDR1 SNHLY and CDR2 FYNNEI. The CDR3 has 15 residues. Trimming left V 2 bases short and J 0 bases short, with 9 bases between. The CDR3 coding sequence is TGTGCCAGCAGTGAAAAGACATATAGCACAGATACGCAGTATTTT. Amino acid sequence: CASSEKTYSTDTQYF.

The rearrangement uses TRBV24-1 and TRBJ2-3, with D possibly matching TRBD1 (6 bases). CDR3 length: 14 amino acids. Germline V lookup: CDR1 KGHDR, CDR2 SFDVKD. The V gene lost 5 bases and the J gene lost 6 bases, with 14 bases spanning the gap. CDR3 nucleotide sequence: TGTGCCACCAGTGGAGGAACAGGGCCCGATACGCAGTATTTT. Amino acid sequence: CATSGGTGPDTQYF.

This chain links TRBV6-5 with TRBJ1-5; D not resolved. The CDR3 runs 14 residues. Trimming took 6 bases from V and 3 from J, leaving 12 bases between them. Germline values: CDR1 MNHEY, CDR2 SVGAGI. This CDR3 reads CASSKGLFNQPQHF. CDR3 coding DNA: TGTGCCAGCAGCAAGGGTTTGTTCAATCAGCCCCAGCATTTT.

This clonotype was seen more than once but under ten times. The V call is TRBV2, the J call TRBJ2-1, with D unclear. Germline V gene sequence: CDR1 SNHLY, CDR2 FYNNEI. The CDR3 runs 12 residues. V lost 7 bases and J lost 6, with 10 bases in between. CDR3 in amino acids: CASTSWGNEQFF. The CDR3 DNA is TGTGCCAGCACGAGCTGGGGCAATGAGCAGTTCTTC.

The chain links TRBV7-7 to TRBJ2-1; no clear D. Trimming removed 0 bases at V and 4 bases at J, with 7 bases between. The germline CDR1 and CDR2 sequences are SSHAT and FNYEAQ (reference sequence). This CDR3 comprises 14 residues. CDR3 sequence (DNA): TGTGCCAGCAGCTTAGCCGGGCGTTACAATGAGCAGTTCTTC. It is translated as CASSLAGRYNEQFF.

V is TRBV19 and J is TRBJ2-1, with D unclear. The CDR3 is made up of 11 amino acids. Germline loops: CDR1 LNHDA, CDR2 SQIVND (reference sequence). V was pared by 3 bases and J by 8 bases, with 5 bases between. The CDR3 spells CASSIRDEQFF. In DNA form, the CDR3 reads TGTGCCAGTAGTATCCGCGATGAGCAGTTCTTC.

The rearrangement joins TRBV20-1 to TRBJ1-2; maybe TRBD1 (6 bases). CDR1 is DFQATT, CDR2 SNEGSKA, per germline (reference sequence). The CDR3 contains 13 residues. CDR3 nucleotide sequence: TGCAGCTATTACAGGGCTGGGGACTATGGCTACACCTTC. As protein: CSYYRAGDYGYTF.

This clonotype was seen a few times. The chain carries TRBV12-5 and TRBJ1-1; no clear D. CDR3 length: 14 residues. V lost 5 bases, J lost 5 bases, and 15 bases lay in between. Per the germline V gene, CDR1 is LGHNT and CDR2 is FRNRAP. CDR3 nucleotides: TGTGCTAGTGGTACCCCCGTGGGTAGGACTGAAGCTTTCTTT. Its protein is CASGTPVGRTEAFF.

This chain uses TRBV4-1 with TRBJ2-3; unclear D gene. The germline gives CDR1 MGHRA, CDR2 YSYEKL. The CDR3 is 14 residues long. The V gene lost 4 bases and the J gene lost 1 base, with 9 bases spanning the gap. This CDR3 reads CASSPNDRTDTQYF. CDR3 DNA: TGCGCCAGCAGCCCCAACGACCGCACAGATACGCAGTATTTT.

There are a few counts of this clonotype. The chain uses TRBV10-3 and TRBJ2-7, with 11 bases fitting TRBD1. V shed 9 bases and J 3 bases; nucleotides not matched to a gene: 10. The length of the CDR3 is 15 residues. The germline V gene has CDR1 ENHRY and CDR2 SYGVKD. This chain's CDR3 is CAIGTGGGMSYEQYF. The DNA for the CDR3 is TGTGCCATTGGGACAGGGGGGGGGATGAGCTACGAGCAGTACTTC.

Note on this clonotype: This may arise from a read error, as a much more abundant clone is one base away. The CDR3 nucleotides read TGTGCCAGCAGCTTATCCTCAAACCCAGCTAGCACAGATACGCAGTATTTT. Residues: CASSLSSNPASTDTQYF. The rearrangement joins TRBV7-4 to TRBJ2-3; D unclear. With 2 bases removed from V and 0 bases from J, the gap between germline ends came to 15 bases. The CDR3 has 17 amino acids. Per germline, CDR1 SGHVT and CDR2 SQSDAQ.

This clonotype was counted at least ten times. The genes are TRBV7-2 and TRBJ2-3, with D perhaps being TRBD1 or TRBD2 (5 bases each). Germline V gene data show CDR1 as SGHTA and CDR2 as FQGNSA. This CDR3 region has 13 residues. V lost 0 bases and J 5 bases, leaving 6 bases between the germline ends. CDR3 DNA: TGTGCCAGCAGCTTAGCGAGGGGAGATACGCAGTATTTT. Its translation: CASSLARGDTQYF.

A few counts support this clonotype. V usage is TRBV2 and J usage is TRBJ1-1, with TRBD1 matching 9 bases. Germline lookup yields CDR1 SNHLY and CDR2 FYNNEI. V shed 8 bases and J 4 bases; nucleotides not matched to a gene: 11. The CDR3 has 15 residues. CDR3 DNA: TGTGCCAGCGCGGGACAGGGAGGTTTGGTCACTGAAGCTTTCTTT. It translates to CASAGQGGLVTEAFF. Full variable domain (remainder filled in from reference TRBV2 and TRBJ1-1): EPEVTQTPSHQVTQMGQEVILRCVPISNHLYFYWYRQILGQKVEFLVSFYNNEISEKSEIFDDQFSVERPDGSNFTLKIRSTKLEDSAMYFCASAGQGGLVTEAFFGQGTRLTVV.

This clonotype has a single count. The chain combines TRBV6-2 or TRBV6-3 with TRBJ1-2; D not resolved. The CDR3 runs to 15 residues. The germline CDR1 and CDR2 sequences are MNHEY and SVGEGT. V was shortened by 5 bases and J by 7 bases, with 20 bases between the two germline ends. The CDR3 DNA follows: TGTGCCAGCAGTACCAACCGCCGGGTTTTAGCTGGCTACACCTTC. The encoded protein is CASSTNRRVLAGYTF.

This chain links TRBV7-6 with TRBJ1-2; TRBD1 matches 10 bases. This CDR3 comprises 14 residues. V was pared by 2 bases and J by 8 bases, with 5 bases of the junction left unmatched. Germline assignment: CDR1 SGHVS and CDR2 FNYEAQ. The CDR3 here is CASSLSGQGTGYTF. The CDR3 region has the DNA TGTGCCAGCAGCTTATCGGGACAGGGGACGGGCTACACCTTC.

The CDR3 protein is CASSWQGGGELFF. In DNA, the CDR3 is TGTGCCAGCAGCTGGCAGGGAGGAGGGGAGCTGTTTTTT. The genes are TRBV5-5 and TRBJ2-2, with a tentative D call TRBD2 (6 bases). Germline V gene sequence: CDR1 SGHKS, CDR2 YYEKEE (reference sequence). The CDR3 extends over 13 amino acids. Trimming cost V 3 bases and J 8 bases, with 11 bases left between them.

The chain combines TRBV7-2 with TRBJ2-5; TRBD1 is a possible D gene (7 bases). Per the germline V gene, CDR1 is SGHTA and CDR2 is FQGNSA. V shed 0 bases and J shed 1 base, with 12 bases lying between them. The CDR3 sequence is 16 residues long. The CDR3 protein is CASSLAEGAFQETQYF. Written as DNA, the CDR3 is TGTGCCAGCAGCTTAGCGGAGGGGGCTTTCCAAGAGACCCAGTACTTC.

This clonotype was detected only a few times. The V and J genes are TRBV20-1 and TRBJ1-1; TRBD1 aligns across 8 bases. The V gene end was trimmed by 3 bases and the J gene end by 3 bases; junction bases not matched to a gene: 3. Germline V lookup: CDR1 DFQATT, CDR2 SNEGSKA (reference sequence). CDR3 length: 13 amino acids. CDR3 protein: CSASEGQDTEAFF. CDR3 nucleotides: TGCAGTGCTAGTGAGGGACAGGACACTGAAGCTTTCTTT.